The T cell receptor (beta chain) under discussion was sequenced for a study of tumor and adjacent non-tumor tissue in lung cancer. The wider study: Patients were aged about 31 to 85, around ten men and a handful of women, stage I to III. Study-level results: Tumor tissue had significantly higher TCR diversity than normal lung.

With regard to this clonotype: The target antigen is unknown. One junction end does not reproduce the germline sequence, and a read error may be involved.

A modified ARM-PCR protocol with three rounds of nested PCR amplified TCRbeta. TCRdb passed the multiplex PCR reads through MiXCR, listing each CDR3 protein once. The sample contains about 98,000 distinct CDR3 sequences, 80% of which appear only once. RNA was extracted from bulk tissue without any cell sorting. This non-tumor lung sample came from over 3 cm beyond the tumor edge. Newly diagnosed lung cancer patients had thoracic surgery in China, August–November 2014, without prior chemotherapy. The V gene's germline CDR1 is LNHNV and CDR2 YYDKDF (reference sequence). CDR3 length: 19 residues. This TCR was sampled from a man in his fifties or sixties with small cell lung cancer. Specimen: distant non-tumor lung tissue. This rearrangement joins TRBV15 to TRBJ2-1; TRBD2 matches 8 bases. This CDR3 is CTTSIEAGIAGTPPDEQFF. For the CDR3, the DNA is TGTACCACCAGCATAGAGGCGGGTATAGCGGGGACGCCACCCGATGAGCAGTTCTTC.